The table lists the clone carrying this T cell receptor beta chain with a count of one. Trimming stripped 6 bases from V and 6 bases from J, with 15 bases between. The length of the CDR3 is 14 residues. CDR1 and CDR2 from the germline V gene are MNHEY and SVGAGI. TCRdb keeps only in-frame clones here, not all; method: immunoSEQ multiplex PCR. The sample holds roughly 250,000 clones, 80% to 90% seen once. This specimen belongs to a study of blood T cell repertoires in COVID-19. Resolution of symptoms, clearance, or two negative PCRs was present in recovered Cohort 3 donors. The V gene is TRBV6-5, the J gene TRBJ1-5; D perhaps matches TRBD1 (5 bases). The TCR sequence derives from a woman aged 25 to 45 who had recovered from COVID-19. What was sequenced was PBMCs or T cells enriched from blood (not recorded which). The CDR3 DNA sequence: TGTGCCAGCAGCCTGCGGGGAAGGGGTCAGCCCCAGCATTTT. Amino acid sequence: CASSLRGRGQPQHF.